Below are 17 T cell receptor beta chains sequenced from a single sample in a study of blood T cell repertoires in COVID-19. TCRdb's table, derived via immunoSEQ multiplex PCR, lists solely in-frame clones and lacks some. The sample lists about 340,000 clones; around 90% were seen once. The sequencing input was peripheral blood. The receptors were sampled from a woman aged 18-29 years who had recovered from COVID-19.

This clone appeared a single time. CDR3 sequence: CASSESPSGRANYNEQFF. CDR3 DNA: TGCGCCAGCAGTGAGTCCCCTAGCGGGAGGGCCAACTACAATGAGCAGTTCTTC. The genes are TRBV10-1 and TRBJ2-1; 12 bases are shared with TRBD2. With 0 bases clipped from V and 3 bases from J, the junction kept 6 bases outside the gene matches. CDR3 length: 18 amino acids. Germline CDR1 and CDR2: WNHNN and SYGVQD (reference sequence).

The rearrangement links TRBV5-4 to TRBJ2-5; 7 positions match TRBD2. The CDR3 consists of 18 residues. Germline V CDR1 and CDR2: SGHNT, YYREEE (reference sequence). V gave up 7 bases and J gave up 5 bases; unmatched junction bases: 23. In DNA, the CDR3 is TGTGCCAGCGGTCCCGTGGAAGCGGGAATAGGCTATGGGGAGACCCAGTACTTC. Encoded protein: CASGPVEAGIGYGETQYF. Based on the CDR3 plus reference TRBV5-4 and TRBJ2-5, the full variable domain is ETGVTQSPTHLIKTRGQQVTLRCSSQSGHNTVSWYQQALGQGPQFIFQYYREEENGRGNFPPRFSGLQFPNYSSELNVNALELDDSALYLCASGPVEAGIGYGETQYFGPGTRLLVL.

This clone came up once. This chain uses TRBV5-1 with TRBJ2-1; D perhaps matches TRBD2 (6 bases). V was cut by 0 bases and J by 0 bases, with 10 bases left in between. CDR1 is SGHRS, CDR2 YFSETQ, per germline. CDR3 size: 16 residues. The chain's CDR3 is CASSLGFGSSYNEQFF. In DNA form, the CDR3 reads TGCGCCAGCAGCTTGGGGTTCGGGAGCTCCTACAATGAGCAGTTCTTC.

This chain links TRBV9 with TRBJ2-1; D is perhaps TRBD2 (6 bases). The V gene lost 7 bases and the J gene lost 3 bases, with 20 bases spanning the gap. This CDR3 is 16 amino acids long. Germline CDR1 SGDLS, CDR2 YYNGEE. The CDR3, as DNA: TGTGCCAGCGCCGATGGGCGGGACGCGGTCTACAATGAGCAGTTCTTC. It encodes CASADGRDAVYNEQFF. The full variable domain, rest sourced from reference TRBV9 and TRBJ2-1, is DSGVTQTPKHLITATGQRVTLRCSPRSGDLSVYWYQQSLDQGLQFLIQYYNGEERAKGNILERFSAQQFPDLHSELNLSSLELGDSALYFCASADGRDAVYNEQFFGPGTRLTVL.

The chain combines TRBV7-9 with TRBJ2-5; 9 bases agree with TRBD2. Germline CDR1 is SEHNR and CDR2 is FQNEAQ (reference sequence). The V segment lost 11 bases and the J segment 2 bases; nucleotides outside the gene matches: 12. CDR3 length equals 15 residues. As DNA, the CDR3 is TGTGCCGGAACTAGCGGGTTCCGAACACAAGAGACCCAGTACTTC. Amino acids: CAGTSGFRTQETQYF.

The chain joins TRBV10-3 to TRBJ2-2, with D maybe TRBD2 (5 bases). V lost 2 bases and J 4 bases, leaving 8 bases between the germline ends. Germline V gene data show CDR1 as ENHRY and CDR2 as SYGVKD. The CDR3 totals 14 residues. The CDR3 DNA sequence: TGTGCCATCAGTGAGAGGGAGATCACCGGGGAGCTGTTTTTT. Protein product: CAISEREITGELFF.

This chain connects TRBV9 to TRBJ2-1, with TRBD2 as a possible D gene (6 bases). V was clipped by 4 bases and J by 10 bases, with 27 bases between them. Germline assignment: CDR1 SGDLS and CDR2 YYNGEE. The CDR3 has 17 amino acids. The CDR3, as DNA: TGTGCCAGCAGCATGACTCCGTTTAGCGGACCCCGTGGGGAGCAGTTCTTC. Translated: CASSMTPFSGPRGEQFF.

J is TRBJ1-1 and V is TRBV5-1; the D is unclear. CDR3 length: 14 residues. V was pared by 4 bases and J by 2 bases, with 12 bases between. CDR1 SGHRS and CDR2 YFSETQ come from the germline V gene. CDR3 loop: CASSPETDNTEAFF. The CDR3 DNA reads TGCGCCAGCAGCCCAGAAACAGATAACACTGAAGCTTTCTTT.

V gene TRBV11-3 combines with J gene TRBJ2-1; TRBD2 agrees at 8 bases. This CDR3 has 17 residues. Per the germline V gene, CDR1 is SGHNT and CDR2 is YENEEA. V shed 1 base, J shed 8 bases, and the junction held 13 bases outside the gene matches. The CDR3 DNA follows: TGTGCCAGCAGCTTAGGTCTTGGCAGCGGGAGCGGCGATGAGCAGTTCTTC. This translates into CASSLGLGSGSGDEQFF.

J is TRBJ1-5 and V is TRBV24-1, with D unclear. The CDR3 consists of 14 residues. V lost 4 bases and J 10 bases, leaving 16 bases between the germline ends. The germline V gene has CDR1 KGHDR and CDR2 SFDVKD. The CDR3 DNA follows: TGTGCCACCAGTGAATACTATAGGGAGGGACCCCAGCATTTT. Protein product: CATSEYYREGPQHF.

The genes are TRBV28 and TRBJ2-6, with 8 bases lining up with TRBD1. V dropped 8 bases and J dropped 0; count of bases not matched to a gene: 18. The CDR3 loop spans 20 amino acids. The germline CDR1 and CDR2 sequences are MDHEN and SYDVKM. This CDR3 reads CASGKIEFRGRASGANVLTF. The CDR3 DNA sequence: TGTGCCAGCGGGAAAATAGAGTTCAGGGGGCGGGCCTCTGGGGCCAACGTCCTGACTTTC.

This chain connects TRBV5-1 to TRBJ2-7; TRBD2 matches 8 bases. The trim removed 0 bases at V and 3 bases at J, leaving 5 bases unmatched. The CDR3 has 15 residues. The germline gives CDR1 SGHRS, CDR2 YFSETQ. The CDR3: CASSLEAGAYYEQYV. CDR3 bases: TGCGCCAGCAGCTTGGAAGCGGGAGCGTACTACGAGCAGTACGTC.

This chain links TRBV3-1 (or the pseudogene TRBV3-2) with TRBJ1-1; a weak D match, TRBD1 (5 bases). V gave up 1 base and J gave up 0 bases, with 9 bases separating them. This CDR3 comprises 15 residues. Germline loops: CDR1 LGHDT, CDR2 YNNKEL (reference sequence). The CDR3 reads CASSQAGQMNTEAFF. CDR3 in DNA: TGTGCCAGCAGCCAAGCAGGGCAGATGAACACTGAAGCTTTCTTT.

This sequence joins TRBV11-3 and TRBJ2-7; 7 bases are a match to TRBD2. After removal of 1 base from V and 9 bases from J, the junction contained 3 bases not matched to a gene. The CDR3 covers 12 residues. Germline CDR1 and CDR2: SGHNT and YENEEA. CDR3 region: CASSLVGGRQYV. The CDR3 region has the DNA TGTGCCAGCAGCTTAGTAGGCGGGAGGCAGTACGTC.

V and J are TRBV28 and TRBJ1-5, with 10 bases fitting TRBD1. Trimming took 5 bases from V and 5 from J; bases not matched to a gene: 6. Per germline, CDR1 MDHEN and CDR2 SYDVKM. The CDR3 is 15 amino acids. The CDR3 region is CASSIWDRGDQPQHF. CDR3 DNA: TGTGCCAGCAGTATTTGGGACAGGGGTGATCAGCCCCAGCATTTT.

This clone was found once. This chain joins TRBV13 and TRBJ1-1, with 9 positions matching TRBD1. V shed 5 bases, J shed 4 bases, and the junction held 5 bases outside the gene matches. Germline lookup yields CDR1 PRHDT and CDR2 FYEKMQ (reference sequence). The CDR3 extends over 14 amino acids. CDR3 loop: CASSNRGQGTEAFF. In nucleotides, the CDR3 is TGTGCCAGCAGCAACAGGGGGCAGGGCACTGAAGCTTTCTTT.

The chain links TRBV6-2 or TRBV6-3 to TRBJ2-1; 9 bases match TRBD2. Germline V CDR1 and CDR2: MNHEY, SVGEGT. J lost 7 bases, V lost 6 bases, and 1 base had no gene match. This CDR3 region has 12 residues. The CDR3 protein is CASSGLANEQFF. For the CDR3, the DNA is TGTGCCAGCAGCGGACTAGCGAATGAGCAGTTCTTC.